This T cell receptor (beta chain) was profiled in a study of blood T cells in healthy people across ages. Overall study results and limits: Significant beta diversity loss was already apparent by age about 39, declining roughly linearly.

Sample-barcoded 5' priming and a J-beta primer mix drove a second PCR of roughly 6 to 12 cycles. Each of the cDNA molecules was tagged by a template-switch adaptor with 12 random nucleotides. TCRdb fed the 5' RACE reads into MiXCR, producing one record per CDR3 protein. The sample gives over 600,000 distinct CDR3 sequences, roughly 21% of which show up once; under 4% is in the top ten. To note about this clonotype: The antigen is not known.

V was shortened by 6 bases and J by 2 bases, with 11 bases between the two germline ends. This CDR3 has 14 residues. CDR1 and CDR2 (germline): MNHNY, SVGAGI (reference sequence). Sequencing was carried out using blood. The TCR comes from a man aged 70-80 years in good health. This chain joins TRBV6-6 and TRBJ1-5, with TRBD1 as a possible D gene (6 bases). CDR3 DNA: TGTGCCAGCAGGGAGAGGGGGGGCAATCAGCCCCAGCATTTT. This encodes CASRERGGNQPQHF.